Reported below is one T cell receptor beta chain. The antigen is not known. With 3 bases removed from V and 1 base from J, the gap between germline ends came to 6 bases. The CDR3 extends over 13 amino acids. Per germline, CDR1 PRHDT and CDR2 FYEKMQ (reference sequence). Clones were read by immunoSEQ multiplex PCR, and TCRdb kept only the in-frame ones, dropping some. The table has more than 65,000 clones, around 92% seen once. This entry belongs to a study of OX40 agonist ivuxolimab in advanced cancers. The study, taken as a whole, reports: Dosing at 0.1 to 3.0 mg/kg was accompanied by clonal expansion of CD4+ and CD8+ blood T cells by week 6.

The source was CD4+ or CD8+ T cells sorted from blood, collected in a trial of the OX40 agonist ivuxolimab. This chain joins TRBV13 and TRBJ1-1; D gene unclear. The TCR originated in an adult with an advanced solid tumor such as melanoma, head and neck, liver or kidney cancer. In DNA, the CDR3 is TGTGCCAGCAGCTTCTCGGGGAACACTGAAGCTTTCTTT. It encodes CASSFSGNTEAFF.